A selection of T cell receptor beta chains follows, all from one sample in a study of T cell responses to AZD1222 COVID-19 vaccine. Generated by immunoSEQ multiplex PCR, the TCRdb table keeps only in-frame clones and is missing some. The table records approximately 97,000 clones, 84% of them present only once. The sequences come from peripheral blood, collected on day 0 of AZD1222 vaccination. The receptors shown here come from an adult in good health. CDR3s include the opening cysteine and the closing phenylalanine or tryptophan. The D gene is left open where the match is weak. Where a row states a size, it is once, few, many or the class of an expanded clone; other rows omit it.

v_call: TRBV7-2; clone_size: -; d_call: -; j_call: TRBJ1-5; cdr3_nt: TGTGCCAGCAGCCCGATCAATCAGCCCCAGCATTTT; cdr3_aa: CASSPINQPQHF
v_call: TRBV6-1; clone_size: -; d_call: -; j_call: TRBJ1-2; cdr3_nt: TGTGCCAGCAGTGACACCCTGAGGAACTATGGCTACACCTTC; cdr3_aa: CASSDTLRNYGYTF
v_call: TRBV3-1/TRBV3-2; clone_size: -; d_call: TRBD1; j_call: TRBJ1-2; cdr3_nt: TGTGCCAGCAGCCGTTCCGGGACAGGGGACCGTGGCTACACCTTC; cdr3_aa: CASSRSGTGDRGYTF
v_call: TRBV29-1; clone_size: -; d_call: TRBD1; j_call: TRBJ1-3; cdr3_nt: TGCAGCGTGCGACAGGGGGGCACCATATATTTT; cdr3_aa: CSVRQGGTIYF
v_call: TRBV2; clone_size: -; d_call: -; j_call: TRBJ2-7; cdr3_nt: TGTGCCAGCAGCGAGAACCTACAGGGATACTACGAGCAGTACTTC; cdr3_aa: CASSENLQGYYEQYF
v_call: TRBV3-1/TRBV3-2; clone_size: -; d_call: -; j_call: TRBJ1-4; cdr3_nt: TGTGCCAGCAGCCAAGTAGGACGGTTTGAAAAACTGTTTTTT; cdr3_aa: CASSQVGRFEKLFF
v_call: TRBV7-2; clone_size: -; d_call: TRBD2; j_call: TRBJ2-3; cdr3_nt: TGTGCCAGCAGCTTAGCCTTAGCGGGGGGGCTCACAGATACGCAGTATTTT; cdr3_aa: CASSLALAGGLTDTQYF
v_call: TRBV10-3; clone_size: -; d_call: -; j_call: TRBJ1-6; cdr3_nt: TGTGCCATCAGCGAGGGGAGGGATAATTCACCCCTCCACTTT; cdr3_aa: CAISEGRDNSPLHF
v_call: TRBV3-1/TRBV3-2; clone_size: -; d_call: -; j_call: TRBJ1-2; cdr3_nt: TGTGCCAGCAGCCAGGGATCCAACTTAGCTAACTATGGCTACACCTTC; cdr3_aa: CASSQGSNLANYGYTF
v_call: TRBV4-1; clone_size: -; d_call: -; j_call: TRBJ2-1; cdr3_nt: TGCGCCAGCAGCGCCGTGTTCGGCTCCTACAATGAGCAGTTCTTC; cdr3_aa: CASSAVFGSYNEQFF
v_call: TRBV7-2; clone_size: -; d_call: -; j_call: TRBJ2-7; cdr3_nt: TGTGCCAGCAGCCAACAAGAGTACGAGCAGTACTTC; cdr3_aa: CASSQQEYEQYF
v_call: TRBV3-1/TRBV3-2; clone_size: -; d_call: TRBD1; j_call: TRBJ2-2; cdr3_nt: TGTGCCAGCAGCCGACAGGGGGCGGGCACCGGGGAGCTGTTTTTT; cdr3_aa: CASSRQGAGTGELFF
v_call: TRBV28; clone_size: -; d_call: -; j_call: TRBJ1-5; cdr3_nt: TGTGCCAGCAGTTCGCAGGGGCTGAGCAATCAGCCCCAGCATTTT; cdr3_aa: CASSSQGLSNQPQHF
v_call: TRBV6-5; clone_size: -; d_call: -; j_call: TRBJ2-3; cdr3_nt: TGTGCCAGCAGCGTGAGGGCTGGTAGCACAGATACGCAGTATTTT; cdr3_aa: CASSVRAGSTDTQYF
v_call: TRBV28; clone_size: few; d_call: -; j_call: TRBJ1-2; cdr3_nt: TGTGCCAGCAGTTTCCCCGATGGGGGTTGGGACTATGGCTACACCTTC; cdr3_aa: CASSFPDGGWDYGYTF
v_call: TRBV15; clone_size: -; d_call: -; j_call: TRBJ1-4; cdr3_nt: TGTGCCACCAGCAGAGAGGGCCGGAATGAAAAACTGTTTTTT; cdr3_aa: CATSREGRNEKLFF
v_call: TRBV7-3; clone_size: once; d_call: TRBD2; j_call: TRBJ2-5; cdr3_nt: TGTGCCAGCAGCTTTGCCGGGACTAGGGGAGAGACCCAGTACTTC; cdr3_aa: CASSFAGTRGETQYF
v_call: TRBV30; clone_size: -; d_call: TRBD2; j_call: TRBJ2-1; cdr3_nt: TGTGCCTGGAGTCGCTCGGGACTATCCTACAATGAGCAGTTCTTC; cdr3_aa: CAWSRSGLSYNEQFF
v_call: TRBV12-5; clone_size: -; d_call: -; j_call: TRBJ1-3; cdr3_nt: TGTGCTAGTGGTCCCCGAGGCTCCTCTGGAAACACCATATATTTT; cdr3_aa: CASGPRGSSGNTIYF
v_call: TRBV10-1; clone_size: -; d_call: -; j_call: TRBJ2-2; cdr3_nt: TGCGCCAGCAGTACAGTCACCGGGGAGCTGTTTTTT; cdr3_aa: CASSTVTGELFF
v_call: TRBV2; clone_size: -; d_call: TRBD1; j_call: TRBJ1-5; cdr3_nt: TGTGCCATTGCCGGGACAGGGAGCGCCAATCAGCCCCAGCATTTT; cdr3_aa: CAIAGTGSANQPQHF
v_call: TRBV2; clone_size: -; d_call: -; j_call: TRBJ1-5; cdr3_nt: TGTGCCAGCGGACGGAATAGACATGGCAATCAGCCCCAGCATTTT; cdr3_aa: CASGRNRHGNQPQHF
v_call: TRBV27; clone_size: -; d_call: -; j_call: TRBJ1-1; cdr3_nt: TGTGCCAGCAGGTACAACAGGAACACTGAAGCTTTCTTT; cdr3_aa: CASRYNRNTEAFF
v_call: TRBV18; clone_size: few; d_call: -; j_call: TRBJ1-6; cdr3_nt: TGTGCCAGCTCTATCGGGCAATATAATTCACCCCTCCACTTT; cdr3_aa: CASSIGQYNSPLHF
v_call: TRBV14; clone_size: -; d_call: TRBD1; j_call: TRBJ2-5; cdr3_nt: TGTGCCAGCAGCCAACCCGGTCGACAGGGGAGATACCAAGAGACCCAGTACTTC; cdr3_aa: CASSQPGRQGRYQETQYF
v_call: TRBV9; clone_size: -; d_call: TRBD1; j_call: TRBJ2-2; cdr3_nt: TGTGCCAGCAGCGTATCATCCTCGCCGAGACAGGGAAACACCGGGGAGCTGTTTTTT; cdr3_aa: CASSVSSSPRQGNTGELFF
v_call: TRBV15; clone_size: -; d_call: -; j_call: TRBJ1-1; cdr3_nt: TGTGCCACCAGGTCCGGGTGGTCGAACACTGAAGCTTTCTTT; cdr3_aa: CATRSGWSNTEAFF
v_call: TRBV21-1; clone_size: -; d_call: -; j_call: TRBJ2-3; cdr3_nt: TGTGCCAGCAGCAAAGCCGAGGGAGGGTTACCAGATACGCAGTATTTT; cdr3_aa: CASSKAEGGLPDTQYF
v_call: TRBV2; clone_size: -; d_call: -; j_call: TRBJ2-2; cdr3_nt: TGTGCCAGCAGTGATTACGGGAGCGGTTTCGGCACCGGGGAGCTGTTTTTT; cdr3_aa: CASSDYGSGFGTGELFF
v_call: TRBV12-3/TRBV12-4; clone_size: -; d_call: -; j_call: TRBJ2-1; cdr3_nt: TGTGCCAGCAGCCCACCCGGCAATGAGCAGTTCTTC; cdr3_aa: CASSPPGNEQFF
v_call: TRBV11-2; clone_size: once; d_call: TRBD1; j_call: TRBJ2-1; cdr3_nt: TGTGCCAGCAGCGCAGGGGGCCTGCAGTTCTTC; cdr3_aa: CASSAGGLQFF
v_call: TRBV7-6; clone_size: -; d_call: -; j_call: TRBJ2-3; cdr3_nt: TGTGCCAGCGGGGCAGCTTCTTACACAGATACGCAGTATTTT; cdr3_aa: CASGAASYTDTQYF
v_call: TRBV11-3; clone_size: -; d_call: TRBD2; j_call: TRBJ2-3; cdr3_nt: TGTGCCAGCAGCTTAGGTAGGACTAGCAGCTCAGATACGCAGTATTTT; cdr3_aa: CASSLGRTSSSDTQYF
v_call: TRBV2; clone_size: -; d_call: -; j_call: TRBJ2-7; cdr3_nt: TGTGCCAGCAGTGACCCCCGTGGGCCTTACGAGCAGTACTTC; cdr3_aa: CASSDPRGPYEQYF
v_call: TRBV28; clone_size: -; d_call: TRBD1; j_call: TRBJ1-3; cdr3_nt: TGTGCCAGCAGTGCGCCCGGGACAGGGCTCTCTGGAAACACCATATATTTT; cdr3_aa: CASSAPGTGLSGNTIYF
v_call: TRBV2; clone_size: -; d_call: -; j_call: TRBJ2-1; cdr3_nt: TGTGCCAGCAGCAAAATACAGGGCGGGGAGCAGTTCTTC; cdr3_aa: CASSKIQGGEQFF
v_call: TRBV15; clone_size: -; d_call: -; j_call: TRBJ2-3; cdr3_nt: TGTGCCACCAGCAGAGATCTTATGGGGGGGCTGAGCACAGATACGCAGTATTTT; cdr3_aa: CATSRDLMGGLSTDTQYF
v_call: TRBV7-9; clone_size: once; d_call: -; j_call: TRBJ2-3; cdr3_nt: TGTGCCAGCAGCCCCCAGCCCTGGTGGAAGCCGACAGATACGCAGTATTTT; cdr3_aa: CASSPQPWWKPTDTQYF
v_call: TRBV12-5; clone_size: few; d_call: -; j_call: TRBJ1-4; cdr3_nt: TGTGCTAGTGGTTTGGTACAGGGAATGGCTAATGAAAAACTGTTTTTT; cdr3_aa: CASGLVQGMANEKLFF
v_call: TRBV28; clone_size: -; d_call: TRBD2; j_call: TRBJ2-1; cdr3_nt: TGTGCCAGCAGTCCCGGGGGGGCCAACTACAATGAGCAGTTCTTC; cdr3_aa: CASSPGGANYNEQFF
v_call: TRBV2; clone_size: -; d_call: TRBD2; j_call: TRBJ2-2; cdr3_nt: TGTGCCAGCAGAGGGACTAGCGGGAGCACCGGGGAGCTGTTTTTT; cdr3_aa: CASRGTSGSTGELFF
v_call: TRBV9; clone_size: -; d_call: -; j_call: TRBJ2-1; cdr3_nt: TGTGCCAGCAGCGCCCTAGAGGGTACCTACAATGAGCAGTTCTTC; cdr3_aa: CASSALEGTYNEQFF
v_call: TRBV19; clone_size: -; d_call: -; j_call: TRBJ1-6; cdr3_nt: TGTGCCAGTAGTATCAGTGGGGGTTCACCCCTCCACTTT; cdr3_aa: CASSISGGSPLHF
v_call: TRBV4-3; clone_size: few; d_call: -; j_call: TRBJ1-2; cdr3_nt: TGCGCCAGCAGCCAAGAGTCGTCTAACTATGGCTACACCTTC; cdr3_aa: CASSQESSNYGYTF
v_call: TRBV20-1; clone_size: few; d_call: -; j_call: TRBJ1-2; cdr3_nt: TGCAGTGCCCAAAACTATGGCTACACCTTC; cdr3_aa: CSAQNYGYTF
v_call: TRBV6-2/TRBV6-3; clone_size: -; d_call: TRBD1; j_call: TRBJ1-2; cdr3_nt: TGTGCCAGCAGCATCGGACAGGGGTGGGGCTACACCTTC; cdr3_aa: CASSIGQGWGYTF